These T cell receptor beta chains were read from a single sample in a study of T-cell memory formation after mild COVID-19. From the 5' RACE reads, TCRdb called clonotypes with MiXCR, one entry per CDR3 protein. The profile shows roughly 170,000 distinct CDR3 sequences, about 21% of them singletons. The sample was PBMCs or a T cell subset sorted from them (not recorded which). These receptors were obtained from an adult woman who had mild COVID-19 (a few samples of this study predate the infection). Cell type and time point are not known. The CDR3 runs from the conserved cysteine through the conserved F or W. Clone size is shown for a subset of rows, as once, few, many or a class of expanded clone.

V gene,clone size,J gene,CDR3 protein
TRBV5-1,few,TRBJ1-2,CASSPSGTYHGYTF
TRBV20-1,-,TRBJ1-1,CSARDNQGTGLLLNTEAFF
TRBV15,few,TRBJ2-7,CATSRDDSSSYEQYF
TRBV2,few,TRBJ1-1,CASTDRANTEAFF
TRBV3-1,-,TRBJ2-7,CASSQGKGREGPAYEQYF
TRBV20-1,-,TRBJ2-1,CSARDLSGALNEQFF
TRBV5-1,-,TRBJ2-3,CASSLAAAPTDTQYF
TRBV19,few,TRBJ1-1,CASSTPGLSSEAFF
TRBV18,-,TRBJ2-3,CASSHPGPVGTDTQYF
TRBV9,-,TRBJ2-7,CASSVAASGAYEQYF
TRBV7-9,few,TRBJ1-1,CASSLGGANTEAFF
TRBV7-8,medium-sized,TRBJ2-7,CASSHLIGAGDPEQYF
TRBV27,few,TRBJ2-3,CASRRLAGSSTDTQYF
TRBV12-3/TRBV12-4,-,TRBJ2-7,CASRTLGQGGYEQYF
TRBV5-1,many,TRBJ2-7,CASSPLEAGEQYF
TRBV6-1,few,TRBJ2-7,CATSYSGSANEQYF
TRBV7-8,-,TRBJ1-2,CASSLDVGAAIYGYTF
TRBV12-3/TRBV12-4,-,TRBJ2-1,CASTPSRDEQFF
TRBV7-9,-,TRBJ1-1,CASSLTGGLNTEAFF
TRBV4-1,-,TRBJ1-1,CASSHVLGQGDTEAFF
TRBV7-9,-,TRBJ1-5,CASSLASIGGNQPQHF
TRBV6-2/TRBV6-3,few,TRBJ2-6,CASSAGSGANVLTF
TRBV7-9,few,TRBJ1-5,CASSLSTGGSQPQHF
TRBV27,-,TRBJ1-1,CASSPGGSLNTEAFF
TRBV4-1,-,TRBJ2-7,CASSQDKGYEQYF
TRBV29-1,few,TRBJ2-2,CSVEIGRNTGELFF
TRBV4-3,-,TRBJ2-7,CASSQGLGGLYEQYF
TRBV9,-,TRBJ1-1,CASSTREDRRPPEAFF
TRBV5-4,-,TRBJ2-7,CASRADGGVSEQYF
TRBV4-1,few,TRBJ2-7,CASSQYSGGTYEQYF
TRBV29-1,-,TRBJ2-7,CSVEGTGKTYEQYF
TRBV2,few,TRBJ2-7,CASSPGGVYEQYF